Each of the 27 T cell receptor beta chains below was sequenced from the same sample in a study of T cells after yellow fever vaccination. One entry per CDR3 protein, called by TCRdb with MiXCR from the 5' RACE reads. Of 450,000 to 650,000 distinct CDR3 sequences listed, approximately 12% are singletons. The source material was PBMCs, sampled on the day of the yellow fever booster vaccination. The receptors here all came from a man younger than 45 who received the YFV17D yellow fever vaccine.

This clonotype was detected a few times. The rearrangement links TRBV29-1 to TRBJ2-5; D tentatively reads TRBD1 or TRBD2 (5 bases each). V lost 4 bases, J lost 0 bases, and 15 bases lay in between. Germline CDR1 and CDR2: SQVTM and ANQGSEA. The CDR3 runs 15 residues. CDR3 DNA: TGCAGCGTTGTTCGTCTTGAGGGGTACCAAGAGACCCAGTACTTC. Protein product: CSVVRLEGYQETQYF.

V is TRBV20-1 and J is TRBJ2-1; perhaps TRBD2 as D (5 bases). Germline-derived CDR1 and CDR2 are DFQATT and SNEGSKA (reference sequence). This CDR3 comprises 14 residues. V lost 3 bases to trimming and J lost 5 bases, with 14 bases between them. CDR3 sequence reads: CSASRPFGDNEQFF. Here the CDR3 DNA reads TGCAGTGCTAGTCGCCCATTCGGGGACAATGAGCAGTTCTTC.

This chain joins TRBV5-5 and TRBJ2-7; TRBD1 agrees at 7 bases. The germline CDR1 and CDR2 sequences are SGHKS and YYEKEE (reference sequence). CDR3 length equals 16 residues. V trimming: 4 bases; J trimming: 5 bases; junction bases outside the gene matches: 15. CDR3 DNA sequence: TGTGCCAGCAGCCCCCGACAGGGAAAGGTTTGGGACGAGCAGTACTTC. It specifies CASSPRQGKVWDEQYF.

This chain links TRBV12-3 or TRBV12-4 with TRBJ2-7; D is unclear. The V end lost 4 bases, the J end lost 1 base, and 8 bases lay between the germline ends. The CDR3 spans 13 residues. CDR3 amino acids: CASSWAVSYEQYF. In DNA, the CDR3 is TGTGCCAGCAGTTGGGCCGTTTCCTACGAGCAGTACTTC.

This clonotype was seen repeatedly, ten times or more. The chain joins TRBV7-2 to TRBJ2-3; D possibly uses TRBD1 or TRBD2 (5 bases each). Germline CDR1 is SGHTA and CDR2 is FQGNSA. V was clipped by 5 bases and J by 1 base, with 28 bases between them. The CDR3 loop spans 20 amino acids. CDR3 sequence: CASSRRLGTRDGFGTDTQYF. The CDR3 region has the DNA TGTGCCAGCAGCCGCCGCCTGGGTACGAGGGACGGCTTCGGCACAGATACGCAGTATTTT.

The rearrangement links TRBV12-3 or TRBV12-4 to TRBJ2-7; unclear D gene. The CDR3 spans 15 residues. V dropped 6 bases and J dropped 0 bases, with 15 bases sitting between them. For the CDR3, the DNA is TGTGCCAGCAGACCGGCTTTCATCCGCTCCTACGAGCAGTACTTC. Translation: CASRPAFIRSYEQYF.

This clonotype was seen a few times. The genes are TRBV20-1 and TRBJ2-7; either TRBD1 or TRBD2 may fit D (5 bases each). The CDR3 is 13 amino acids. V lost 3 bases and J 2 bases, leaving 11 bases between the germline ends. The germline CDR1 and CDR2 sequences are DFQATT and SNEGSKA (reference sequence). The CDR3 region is CSARGDDTYEQYF. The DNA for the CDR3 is TGCAGTGCTAGGGGGGACGACACCTACGAGCAGTACTTC.

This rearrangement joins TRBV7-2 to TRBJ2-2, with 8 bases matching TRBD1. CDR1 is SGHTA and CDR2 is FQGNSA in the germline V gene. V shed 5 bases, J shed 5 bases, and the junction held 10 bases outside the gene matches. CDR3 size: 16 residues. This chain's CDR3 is CASSPLDRGSTGELFF. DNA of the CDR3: TGTGCCAGCAGCCCCCTAGACAGGGGCAGTACCGGGGAGCTGTTTTTT.

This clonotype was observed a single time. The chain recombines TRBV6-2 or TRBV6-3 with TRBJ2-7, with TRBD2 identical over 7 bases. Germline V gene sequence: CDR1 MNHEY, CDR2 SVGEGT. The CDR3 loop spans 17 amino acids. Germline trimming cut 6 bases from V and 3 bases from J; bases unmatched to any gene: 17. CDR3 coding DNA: TGTGCCAGCAGGACCACTACTTCCGGGACTAAACTCTACGAGCAGTACTTC. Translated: CASRTTTSGTKLYEQYF.

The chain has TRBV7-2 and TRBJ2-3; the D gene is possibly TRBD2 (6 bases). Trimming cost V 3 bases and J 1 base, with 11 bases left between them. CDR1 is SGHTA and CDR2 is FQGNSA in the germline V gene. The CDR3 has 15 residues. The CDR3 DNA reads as TGTGCCAGCAGCTTCTTAGCGGCAGGCACAGATACGCAGTATTTT. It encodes CASSFLAAGTDTQYF.

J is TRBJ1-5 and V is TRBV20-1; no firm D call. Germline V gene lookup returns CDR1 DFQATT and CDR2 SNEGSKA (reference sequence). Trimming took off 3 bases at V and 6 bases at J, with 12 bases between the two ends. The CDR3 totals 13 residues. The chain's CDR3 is CSASGGVGQPQHF. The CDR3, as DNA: TGCAGTGCTAGCGGCGGGGTTGGTCAGCCCCAGCATTTT.

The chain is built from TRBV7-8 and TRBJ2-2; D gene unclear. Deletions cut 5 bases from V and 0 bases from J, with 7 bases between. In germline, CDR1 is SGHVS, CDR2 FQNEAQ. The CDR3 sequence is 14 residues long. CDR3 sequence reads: CASSTRTNTGELFF. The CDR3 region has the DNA TGTGCCAGCAGCACTCGGACGAACACCGGGGAGCTGTTTTTT.

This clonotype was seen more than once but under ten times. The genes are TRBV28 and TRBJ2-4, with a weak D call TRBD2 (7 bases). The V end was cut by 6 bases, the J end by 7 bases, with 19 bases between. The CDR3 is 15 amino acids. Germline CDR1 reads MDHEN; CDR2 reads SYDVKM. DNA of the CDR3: TGTGCCAGCAGCCCAGAGGGGGGGTTGTTGAACATTCAGTACTTC. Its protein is CASSPEGGLLNIQYF.

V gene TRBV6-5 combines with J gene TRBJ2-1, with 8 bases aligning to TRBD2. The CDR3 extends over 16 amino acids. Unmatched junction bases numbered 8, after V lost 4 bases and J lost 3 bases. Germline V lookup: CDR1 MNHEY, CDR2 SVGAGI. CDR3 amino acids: CASSSTSGGFYNEQFF. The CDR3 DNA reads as TGTGCCAGCAGTTCAACTAGCGGAGGGTTCTACAATGAGCAGTTCTTC.

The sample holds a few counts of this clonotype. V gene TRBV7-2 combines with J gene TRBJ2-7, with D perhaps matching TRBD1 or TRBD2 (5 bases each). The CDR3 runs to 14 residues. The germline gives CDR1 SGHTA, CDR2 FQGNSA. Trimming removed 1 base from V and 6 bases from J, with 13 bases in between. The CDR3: CASSLDGTGREQYF. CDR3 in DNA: TGTGCCAGCAGCTTAGATGGCACGGGGCGCGAGCAGTACTTC.

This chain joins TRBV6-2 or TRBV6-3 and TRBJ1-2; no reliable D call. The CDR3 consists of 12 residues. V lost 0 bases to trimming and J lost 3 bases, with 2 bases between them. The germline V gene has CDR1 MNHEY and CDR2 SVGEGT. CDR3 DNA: TGTGCCAGCAGTTACTCGGACTATGGCTACACCTTC. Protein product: CASSYSDYGYTF.

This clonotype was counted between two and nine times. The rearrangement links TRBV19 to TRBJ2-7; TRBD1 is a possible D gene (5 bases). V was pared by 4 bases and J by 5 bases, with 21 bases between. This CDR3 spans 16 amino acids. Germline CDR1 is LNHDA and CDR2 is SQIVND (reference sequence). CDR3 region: CASSNFVRTPVDEQYF. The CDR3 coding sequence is TGTGCCAGTAGTAATTTCGTCCGGACACCGGTCGACGAGCAGTACTTC.

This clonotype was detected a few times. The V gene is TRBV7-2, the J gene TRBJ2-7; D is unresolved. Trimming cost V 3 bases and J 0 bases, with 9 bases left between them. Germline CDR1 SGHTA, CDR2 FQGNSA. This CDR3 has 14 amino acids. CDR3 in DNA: TGTGCCAGCAGCTTTGTTCCCGGCTCCTACGAGCAGTACTTC. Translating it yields CASSFVPGSYEQYF.

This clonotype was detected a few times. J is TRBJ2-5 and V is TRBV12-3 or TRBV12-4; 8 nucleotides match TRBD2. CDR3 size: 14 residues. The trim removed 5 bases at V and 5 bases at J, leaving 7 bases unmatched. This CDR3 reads CASSNRGGQETQYF. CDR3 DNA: TGTGCCAGCAGTAACCGGGGGGGCCAGGAGACCCAGTACTTC.

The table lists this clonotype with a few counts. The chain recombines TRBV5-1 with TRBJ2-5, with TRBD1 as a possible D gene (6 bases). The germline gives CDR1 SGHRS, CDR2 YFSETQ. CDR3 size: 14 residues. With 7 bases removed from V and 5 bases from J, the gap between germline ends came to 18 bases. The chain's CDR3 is CASGPQGARETQYF. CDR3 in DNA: TGCGCCAGCGGTCCACAGGGTGCTAGGGAGACCCAGTACTTC.

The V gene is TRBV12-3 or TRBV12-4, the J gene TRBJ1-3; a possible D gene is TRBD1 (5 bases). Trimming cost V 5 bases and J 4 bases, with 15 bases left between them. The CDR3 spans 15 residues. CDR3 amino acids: CASSVPGTPGNTIYF. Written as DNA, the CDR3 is TGTGCCAGCAGTGTCCCGGGGACCCCGGGAAACACCATATATTTT.

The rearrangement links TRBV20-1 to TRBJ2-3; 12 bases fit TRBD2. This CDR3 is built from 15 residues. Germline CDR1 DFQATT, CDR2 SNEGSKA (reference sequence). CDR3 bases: TGCAGCGTCTCACTGACTAGCGGGAGATCAGATACGCAGTATTTT. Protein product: CSVSLTSGRSDTQYF.

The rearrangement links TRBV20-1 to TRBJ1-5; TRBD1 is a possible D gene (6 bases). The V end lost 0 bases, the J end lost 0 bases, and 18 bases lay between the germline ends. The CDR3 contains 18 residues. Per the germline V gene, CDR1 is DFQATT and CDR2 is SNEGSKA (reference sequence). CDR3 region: CSARDRLQGTSSNQPQHF. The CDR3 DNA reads TGCAGTGCTAGAGATCGGTTGCAGGGGACGTCTAGCAATCAGCCCCAGCATTTT.

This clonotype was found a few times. The CDR3 nucleotides read TGTGCCAGCAGCTTTCGCCCGGGAGGTCAGGGCAACGAGCAGTACTTC. Translation gives CASSFRPGGQGNEQYF. The V call is TRBV5-6, the J call TRBJ2-7; TRBD2 matches 7 bases. Trimming at V came to 2 bases and at J to 5 bases, leaving 13 bases not matched to a gene. CDR3 length: 16 residues. Germline V gives CDR1 SGHDT, CDR2 YYEEEE.

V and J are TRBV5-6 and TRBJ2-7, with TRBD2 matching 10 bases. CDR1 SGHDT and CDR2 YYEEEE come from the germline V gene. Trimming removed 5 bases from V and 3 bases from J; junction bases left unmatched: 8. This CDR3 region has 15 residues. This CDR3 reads CASRHGTSENYEQYF. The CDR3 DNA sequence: TGTGCCAGCAGACACGGGACTAGCGAAAACTACGAGCAGTACTTC. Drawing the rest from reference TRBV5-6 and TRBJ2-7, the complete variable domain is DAGVTQSPTHLIKTRGQQVTLRCSPKSGHDTVSWYQQALGQGPQFIFQYYEEEERQRGNFPDRFSGHQFPNYSSELNVNALLLGDSALYLCASRHGTSENYEQYFGPGTRLTVT.

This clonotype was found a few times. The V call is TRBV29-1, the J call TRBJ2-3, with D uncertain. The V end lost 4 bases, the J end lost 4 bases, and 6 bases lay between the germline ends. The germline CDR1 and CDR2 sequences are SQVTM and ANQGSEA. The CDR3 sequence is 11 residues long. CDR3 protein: CSVVLADTQYF. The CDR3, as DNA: TGCAGCGTTGTTTTGGCAGATACGCAGTATTTT.

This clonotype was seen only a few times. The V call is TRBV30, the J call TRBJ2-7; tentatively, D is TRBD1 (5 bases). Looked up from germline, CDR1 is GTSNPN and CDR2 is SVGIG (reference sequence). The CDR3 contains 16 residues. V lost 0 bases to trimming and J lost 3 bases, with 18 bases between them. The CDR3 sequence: CAWSVLGWGGDYEQYF. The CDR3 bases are TGTGCCTGGAGTGTACTTGGTTGGGGCGGTGACTACGAGCAGTACTTC.